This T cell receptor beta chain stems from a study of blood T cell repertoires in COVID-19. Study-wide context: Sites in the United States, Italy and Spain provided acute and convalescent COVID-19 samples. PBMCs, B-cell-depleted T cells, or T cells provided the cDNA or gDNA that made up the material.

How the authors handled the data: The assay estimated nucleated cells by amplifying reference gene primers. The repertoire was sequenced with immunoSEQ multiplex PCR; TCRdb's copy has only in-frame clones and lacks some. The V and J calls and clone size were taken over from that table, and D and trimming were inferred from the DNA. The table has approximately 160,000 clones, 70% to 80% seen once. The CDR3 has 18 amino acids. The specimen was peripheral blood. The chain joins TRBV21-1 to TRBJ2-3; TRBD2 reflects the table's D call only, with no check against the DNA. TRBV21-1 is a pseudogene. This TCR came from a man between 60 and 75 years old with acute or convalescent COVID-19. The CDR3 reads CASSKPGGPGTRRDTQYF. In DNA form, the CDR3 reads TGTGCCAGCAGCAAACCGGGAGGTCCCGGGACTAGGCGGGATACGCAGTATTTT.